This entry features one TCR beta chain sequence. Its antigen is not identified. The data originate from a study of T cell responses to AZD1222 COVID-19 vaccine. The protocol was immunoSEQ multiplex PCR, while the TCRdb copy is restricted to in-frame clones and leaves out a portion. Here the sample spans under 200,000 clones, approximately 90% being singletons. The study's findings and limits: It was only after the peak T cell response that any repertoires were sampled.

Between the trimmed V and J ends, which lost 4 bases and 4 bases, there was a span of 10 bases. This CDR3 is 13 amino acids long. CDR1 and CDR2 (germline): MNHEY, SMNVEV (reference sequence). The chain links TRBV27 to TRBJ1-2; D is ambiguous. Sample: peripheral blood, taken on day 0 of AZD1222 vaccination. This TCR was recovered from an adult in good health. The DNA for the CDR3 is TGTGCCAGCAGTTGGACCTCGAGCTATGGCTACACCTTC. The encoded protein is CASSWTSSYGYTF.